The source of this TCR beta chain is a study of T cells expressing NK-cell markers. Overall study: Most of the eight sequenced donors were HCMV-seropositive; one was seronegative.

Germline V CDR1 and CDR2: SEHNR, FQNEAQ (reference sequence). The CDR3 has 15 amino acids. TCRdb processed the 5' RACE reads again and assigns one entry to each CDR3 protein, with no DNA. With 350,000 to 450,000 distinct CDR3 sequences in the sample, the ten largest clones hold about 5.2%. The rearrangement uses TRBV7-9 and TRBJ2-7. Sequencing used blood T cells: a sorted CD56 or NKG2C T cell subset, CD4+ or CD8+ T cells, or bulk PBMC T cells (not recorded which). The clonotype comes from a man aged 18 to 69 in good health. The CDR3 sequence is CASSLADRSAYEQYF. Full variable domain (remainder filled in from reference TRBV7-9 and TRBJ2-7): DTGVSQNPRHKITKRGQNVTFRCDPISEHNRLYWYRQTLGQGPEFLTYFQNEAQLEKSRLLSDRFSAERPKGSFSTLEIQRTEQGDSAMYLCASSLADRSAYEQYFGPGTRLTVT.